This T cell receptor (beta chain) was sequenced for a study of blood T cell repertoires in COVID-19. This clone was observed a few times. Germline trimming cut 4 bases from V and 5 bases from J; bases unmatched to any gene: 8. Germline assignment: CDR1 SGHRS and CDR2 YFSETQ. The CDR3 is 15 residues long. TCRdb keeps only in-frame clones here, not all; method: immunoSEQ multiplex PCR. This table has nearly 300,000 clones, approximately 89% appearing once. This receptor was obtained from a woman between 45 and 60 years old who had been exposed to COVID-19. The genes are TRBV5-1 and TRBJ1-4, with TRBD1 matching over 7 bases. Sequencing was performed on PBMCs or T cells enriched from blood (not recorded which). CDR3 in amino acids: CASSPGGQSNEKLFF. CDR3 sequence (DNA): TGCGCCAGCAGCCCAGGGGGACAGAGCAATGAAAAACTGTTTTTT.